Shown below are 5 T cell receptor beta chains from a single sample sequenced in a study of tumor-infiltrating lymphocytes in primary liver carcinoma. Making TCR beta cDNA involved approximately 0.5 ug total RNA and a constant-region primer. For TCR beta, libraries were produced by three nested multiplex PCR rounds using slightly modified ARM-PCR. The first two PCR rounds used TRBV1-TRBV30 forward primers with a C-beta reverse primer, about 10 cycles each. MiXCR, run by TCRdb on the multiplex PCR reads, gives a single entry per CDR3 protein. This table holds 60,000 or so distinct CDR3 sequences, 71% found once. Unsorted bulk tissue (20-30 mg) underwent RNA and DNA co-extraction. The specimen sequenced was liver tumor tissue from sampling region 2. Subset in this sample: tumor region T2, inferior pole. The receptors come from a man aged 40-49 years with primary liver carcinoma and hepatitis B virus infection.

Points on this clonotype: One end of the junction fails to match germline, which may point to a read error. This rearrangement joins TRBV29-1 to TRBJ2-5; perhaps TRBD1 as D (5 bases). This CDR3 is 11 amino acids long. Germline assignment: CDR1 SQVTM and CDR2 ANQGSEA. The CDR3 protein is CIVGPIETQYF. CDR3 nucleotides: TGCATCGTGGGGCCGATAGAGACACAGTACTTC. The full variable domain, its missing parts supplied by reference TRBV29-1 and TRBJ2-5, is SAVISQKPSRDICQRGTSLTIQCQVDSQVTMMFWYRQQPGQSLTLIATANQGSEATYESGFVIDKFPISRPNLTFSTLTVSNMSPEDSSIYLCIVGPIETQYFGPGTRLLVL.

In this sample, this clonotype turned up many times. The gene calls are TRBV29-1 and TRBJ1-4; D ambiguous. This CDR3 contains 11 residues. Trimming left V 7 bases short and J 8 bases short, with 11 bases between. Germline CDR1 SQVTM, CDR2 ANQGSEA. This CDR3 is CSGGTQEKLFF. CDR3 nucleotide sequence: TGCAGCGGCGGAACTCAGGAAAAACTGTTTTTT.

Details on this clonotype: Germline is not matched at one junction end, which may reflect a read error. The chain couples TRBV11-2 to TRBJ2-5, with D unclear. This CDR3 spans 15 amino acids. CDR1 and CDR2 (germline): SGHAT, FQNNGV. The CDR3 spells CASNLATEQGETQYF. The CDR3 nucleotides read TGTGCCAGCAACTTAGCCACGGAACAAGGAGAGACCCAGTACTTC.

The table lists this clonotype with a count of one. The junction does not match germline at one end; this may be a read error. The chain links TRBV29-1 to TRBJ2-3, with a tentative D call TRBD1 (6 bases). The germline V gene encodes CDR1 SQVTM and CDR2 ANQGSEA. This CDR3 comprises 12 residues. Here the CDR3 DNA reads TGCAGCGTTGAAAGGGACACGTATACACAGTATTTT. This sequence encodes CSVERDTYTQYF.

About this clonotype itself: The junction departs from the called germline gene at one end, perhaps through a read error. The CDR3 here is CASRWTNAIGYIF. CDR3 nucleotide sequence: TGCGCCAGCAGATGGACCAACGCTATCGGCTACATCTTC. The rearrangement uses TRBV5-1 and TRBJ1-2; D ambiguous. The CDR3 spans 13 residues. Germline-derived CDR1 and CDR2 are SGHRS and YFSETQ. Complete variable domain (other parts from reference TRBV5-1 and TRBJ1-2): KAGVTQTPRYLIKTRGQQVTLSCSPISGHRSVSWYQQTPGQGLQFLFEYFSETQRNKGNFPGRFSGRQFSNSRSEMNVSTLELGDSALYLCASRWTNAIGYIFGSGTRLTVV.